This T cell receptor beta chain is from a study of cytomegalovirus exposure and HLA in healthy donors. Sequenced by immunoSEQ multiplex PCR; TCRdb stores in-frame clones only, minus some. The sample yields under 140,000 clones, roughly nine tenths seen once. Trimming took 4 bases from V and 0 from J; bases not matched to a gene: 12. Germline lookup yields CDR1 SEHNR and CDR2 FQNEAQ (reference sequence). The CDR3 extends over 19 amino acids. The J gene is TRBJ1-3, the V gene TRBV7-9; TRBD1 matches 10 bases. Sample: PBMCs. The receptor's source is a woman under 30 in good health and CMV-seronegative. The CDR3 protein is CASSSVGQGSTNSGNTIYF. CDR3 nucleotides: TGTGCCAGCAGCTCGGTGGGACAGGGGTCTACCAACTCTGGAAACACCATATATTTT.